The 4 T cell receptor beta chains given below trace back to one sample, sequenced in a study of CD8 T cells in ankylosing spondylitis (dated by TCRdb to the late 2010s). The full study reports these points: A TCR beta motif made up of several highly homologous amino acid variants appeared to be characteristic of blood from ankylosing spondylitis patients.

Library preparation used 5' RACE. The instrument was an Illumina HiSeq 2500. In TCRdb, the public reads were trimmed at Q25 with fastp and aligned with MiXCR, with productive beta chains retained. Here each entry gathers all rows of one CDR3 protein and keeps the most common genes and DNA. Counted in this sample were hundreds of thousands of distinct CDR3 sequences; 20% to 30% of them appeared once. 0.89% of the sample is in the top ten clones. Which antigens these TCRs recognize remains unknown. The specimen sequenced was blood, either unsorted or a sorted T cell fraction (not recorded which). These TCRs come from a male donor with ankylosing spondylitis.

The genes are TRBV12-3 or TRBV12-4 and TRBJ2-5; a weak D match, TRBD2 (5 bases). The length of the CDR3 is 14 residues. Trimming pared 6 bases from V and 5 bases from J, leaving 16 bases between. This CDR3 is CASSPTGREETQYF. Written as DNA, the CDR3 is TGTGCCAGCAGCCCAACGGGAAGGGAGGAGACCCAGTACTTC.

There are a few counts of this clonotype. This chain joins TRBV20-1 and TRBJ2-1, with a possible D match to TRBD2 (7 bases). Germline loops: CDR1 DFQATT, CDR2 SNEGSKA (reference sequence). V lost 3 bases and J lost 8, with 23 bases in between. This CDR3 comprises 16 residues. The CDR3 DNA reads as TGCAGTGCTAGTTACCGGACTAGGGGGGAGCGCGATGAGCAGTTCTTC. Encoded protein: CSASYRTRGERDEQFF.

The chain links TRBV7-2 to TRBJ2-4, with D perhaps TRBD1 (6 bases). The CDR3 has 15 residues. Germline assignment: CDR1 SGHTA and CDR2 FQGNSA. V shed 3 bases and J shed 8 bases, with 17 bases lying between them. This chain's CDR3 is CASSLDQGRRDIQYF. DNA for the CDR3: TGTGCCAGCAGCTTGGACCAGGGGCGGCGGGACATTCAGTACTTC.

The chain links TRBV5-1 to TRBJ2-5; 10 bases align to TRBD2. This CDR3 comprises 16 residues. Germline CDR1 SGHRS, CDR2 YFSETQ. The trim removed 3 bases at V and 2 bases at J, leaving 7 bases unmatched. CDR3 nucleotides: TGCGCCAGCAGCTCACGGACTAGCGGAGGGCAAGAGACCCAGTACTTC. Its protein is CASSSRTSGGQETQYF. The complete variable domain, with remaining parts taken from reference TRBV5-1 and TRBJ2-5, reads KAGVTQTPRYLIKTRGQQVTLSCSPISGHRSVSWYQQTPGQGLQFLFEYFSETQRNKGNFPGRFSGRQFSNSRSEMNVSTLELGDSALYLCASSSRTSGGQETQYFGPGTRLLVL.